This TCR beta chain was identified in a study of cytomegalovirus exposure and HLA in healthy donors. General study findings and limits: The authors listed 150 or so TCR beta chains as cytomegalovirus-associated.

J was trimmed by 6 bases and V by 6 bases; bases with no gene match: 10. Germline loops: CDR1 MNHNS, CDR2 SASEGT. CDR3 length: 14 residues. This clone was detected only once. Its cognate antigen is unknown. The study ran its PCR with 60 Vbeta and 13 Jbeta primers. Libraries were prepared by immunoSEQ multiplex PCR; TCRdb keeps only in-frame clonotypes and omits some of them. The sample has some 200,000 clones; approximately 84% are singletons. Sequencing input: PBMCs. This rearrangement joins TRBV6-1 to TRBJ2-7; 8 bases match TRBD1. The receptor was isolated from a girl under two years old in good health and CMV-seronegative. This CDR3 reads CASRGMTGESEQYF. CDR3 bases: TGTGCCAGCAGAGGGATGACAGGGGAGTCCGAGCAGTACTTC.